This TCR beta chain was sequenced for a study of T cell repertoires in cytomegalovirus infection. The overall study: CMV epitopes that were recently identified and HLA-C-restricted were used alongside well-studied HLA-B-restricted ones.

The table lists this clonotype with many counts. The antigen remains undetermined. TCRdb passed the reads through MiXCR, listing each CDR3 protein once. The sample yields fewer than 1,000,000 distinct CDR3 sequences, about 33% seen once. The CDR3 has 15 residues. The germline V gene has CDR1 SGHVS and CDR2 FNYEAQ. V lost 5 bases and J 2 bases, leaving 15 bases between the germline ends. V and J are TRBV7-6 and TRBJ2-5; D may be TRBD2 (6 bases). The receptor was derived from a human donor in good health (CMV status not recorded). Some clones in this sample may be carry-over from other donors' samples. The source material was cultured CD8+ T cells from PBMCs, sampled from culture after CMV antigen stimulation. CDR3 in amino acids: CASSPRRVAQETQYF. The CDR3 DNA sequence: TGTGCCAGCAGCCCAAGGAGGGTAGCGCAAGAGACCCAGTACTTC. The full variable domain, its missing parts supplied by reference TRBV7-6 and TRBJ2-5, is GAGVSQSPRYKVTKRGQDVALRCDPISGHVSLYWYRQALGQGPEFLTYFNYEAQQDKSGLPNDRFSAERPEGSISTLTIQRTEQRDSAMYRCASSPRRVAQETQYFGPGTRLLVL.